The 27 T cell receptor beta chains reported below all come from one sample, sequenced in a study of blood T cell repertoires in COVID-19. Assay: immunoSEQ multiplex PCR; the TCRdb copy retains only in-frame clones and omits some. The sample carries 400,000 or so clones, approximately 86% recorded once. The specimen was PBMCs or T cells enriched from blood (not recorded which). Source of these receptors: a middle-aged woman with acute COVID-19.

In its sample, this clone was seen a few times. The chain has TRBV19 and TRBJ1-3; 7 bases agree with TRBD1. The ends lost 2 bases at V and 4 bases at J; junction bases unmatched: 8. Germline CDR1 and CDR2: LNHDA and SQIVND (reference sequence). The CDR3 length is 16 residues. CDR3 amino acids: CASSIIGTARGNTIYF. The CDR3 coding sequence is TGTGCCAGTAGTATAATCGGGACAGCTCGGGGAAACACCATATATTTT.

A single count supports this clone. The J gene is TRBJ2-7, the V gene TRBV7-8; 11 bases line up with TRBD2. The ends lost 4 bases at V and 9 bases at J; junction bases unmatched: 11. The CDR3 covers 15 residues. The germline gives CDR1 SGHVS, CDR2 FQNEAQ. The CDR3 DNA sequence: TGTGCCAGCAGCTCGCTGACTAGCGGGACCCCGCGGCAGTACTTC. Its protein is CASSSLTSGTPRQYF.

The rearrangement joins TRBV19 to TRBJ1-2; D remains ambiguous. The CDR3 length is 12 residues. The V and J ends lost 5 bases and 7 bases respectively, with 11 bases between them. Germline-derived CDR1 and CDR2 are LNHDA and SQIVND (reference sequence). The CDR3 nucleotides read TGTGCCAGTAGTCGGAGGGAGGTTGGCTACACCTTC. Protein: CASSRREVGYTF.

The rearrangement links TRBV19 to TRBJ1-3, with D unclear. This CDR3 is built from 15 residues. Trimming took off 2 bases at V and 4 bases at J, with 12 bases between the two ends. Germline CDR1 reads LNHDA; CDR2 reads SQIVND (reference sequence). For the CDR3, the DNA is TGTGCCAGTAGTATATCTCGATCGCGGGGAAACACCATATATTTT. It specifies CASSISRSRGNTIYF.

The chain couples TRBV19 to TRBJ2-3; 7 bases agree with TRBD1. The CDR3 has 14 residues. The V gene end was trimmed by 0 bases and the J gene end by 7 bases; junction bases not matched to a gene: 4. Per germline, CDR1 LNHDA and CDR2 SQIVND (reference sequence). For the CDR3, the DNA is TGTGCCAGTAGTATAGAGGGCAGGGGGAATACGCAGTATTTT. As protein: CASSIEGRGNTQYF.

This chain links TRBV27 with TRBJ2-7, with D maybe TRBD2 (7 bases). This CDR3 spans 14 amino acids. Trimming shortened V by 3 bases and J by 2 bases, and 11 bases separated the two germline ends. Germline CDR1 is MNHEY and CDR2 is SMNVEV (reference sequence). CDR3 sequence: CASSLGGAAYEQYF. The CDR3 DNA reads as TGTGCCAGCAGTTTGGGGGGGGCTGCCTACGAGCAGTACTTC.

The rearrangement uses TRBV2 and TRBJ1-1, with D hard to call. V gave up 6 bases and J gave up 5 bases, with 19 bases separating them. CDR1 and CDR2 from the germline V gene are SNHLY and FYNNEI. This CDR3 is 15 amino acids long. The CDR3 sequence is CASSPVVEMDTEAFF. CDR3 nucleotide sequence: TGTGCCAGCAGCCCGGTCGTGGAGATGGATACTGAAGCTTTCTTT.

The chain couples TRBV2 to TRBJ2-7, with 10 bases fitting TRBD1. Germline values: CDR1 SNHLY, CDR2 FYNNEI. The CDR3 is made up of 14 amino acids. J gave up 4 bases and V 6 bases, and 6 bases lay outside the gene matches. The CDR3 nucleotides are TGTGCCAGCAGGGCGGGACAGGGGAATTACGAGCAGTACTTC. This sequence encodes CASRAGQGNYEQYF.

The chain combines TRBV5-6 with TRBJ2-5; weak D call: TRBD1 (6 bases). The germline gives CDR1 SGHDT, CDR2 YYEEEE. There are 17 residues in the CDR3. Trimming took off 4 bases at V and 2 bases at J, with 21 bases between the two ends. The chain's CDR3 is CASSPLGDRWGQETQYF. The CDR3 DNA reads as TGTGCCAGCAGCCCACTCGGAGACAGGTGGGGTCAAGAGACCCAGTACTTC.

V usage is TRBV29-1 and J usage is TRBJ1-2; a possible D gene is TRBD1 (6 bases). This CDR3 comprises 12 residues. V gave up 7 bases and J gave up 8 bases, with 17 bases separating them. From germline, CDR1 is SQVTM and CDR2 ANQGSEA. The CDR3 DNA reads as TGCAGCGCACTCAACCGAGGGGGAGGCTACACCTTC. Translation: CSALNRGGGYTF.

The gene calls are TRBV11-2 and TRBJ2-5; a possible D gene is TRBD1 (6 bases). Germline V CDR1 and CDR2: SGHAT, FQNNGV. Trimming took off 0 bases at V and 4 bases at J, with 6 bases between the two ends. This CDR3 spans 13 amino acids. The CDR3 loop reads CASSLDRGETQYF. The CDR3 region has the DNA TGTGCCAGCAGCTTAGACAGGGGAGAGACCCAGTACTTC.

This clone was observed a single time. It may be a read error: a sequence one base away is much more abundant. The CDR3 spells CASSRTSGYEQYF. CDR3 sequence (DNA): TGTGCCAGCAGCCGGACTAGCGGCTACGAGCAGTACTTC. V and J are TRBV11-3 and TRBJ2-7; 10 bases align to TRBD2. V dropped 5 bases and J dropped 3; count of bases not matched to a gene: 1. Per the germline V gene, CDR1 is SGHNT and CDR2 is YENEEA. This CDR3 spans 13 amino acids.

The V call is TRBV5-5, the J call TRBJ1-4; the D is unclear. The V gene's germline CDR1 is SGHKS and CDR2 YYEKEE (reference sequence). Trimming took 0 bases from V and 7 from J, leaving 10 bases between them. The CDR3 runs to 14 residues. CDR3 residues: CASSLVQGVEKLFF. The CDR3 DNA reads TGTGCCAGCAGCTTGGTCCAAGGAGTTGAAAAACTGTTTTTT.

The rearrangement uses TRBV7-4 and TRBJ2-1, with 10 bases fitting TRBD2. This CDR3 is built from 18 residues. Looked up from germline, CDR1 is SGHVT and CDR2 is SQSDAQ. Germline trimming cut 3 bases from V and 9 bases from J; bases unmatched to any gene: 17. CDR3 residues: CASSFTKGSGLAYGEQFF. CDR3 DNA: TGTGCCAGCAGCTTTACGAAAGGCTCGGGACTAGCGTACGGTGAGCAGTTCTTC.

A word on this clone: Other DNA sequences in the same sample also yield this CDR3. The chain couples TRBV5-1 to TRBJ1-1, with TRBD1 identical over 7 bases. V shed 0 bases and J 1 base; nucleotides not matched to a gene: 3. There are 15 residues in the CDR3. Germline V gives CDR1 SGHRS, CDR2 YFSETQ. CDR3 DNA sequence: TGCGCCAGCAGCTTGGACAGGGGCCGGAACACTGAAGCTTTCTTT. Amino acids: CASSLDRGRNTEAFF.

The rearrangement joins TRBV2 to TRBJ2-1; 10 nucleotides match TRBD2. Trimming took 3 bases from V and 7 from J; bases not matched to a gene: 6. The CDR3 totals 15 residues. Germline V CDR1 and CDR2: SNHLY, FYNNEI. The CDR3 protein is CASSDSGGARNEQFF. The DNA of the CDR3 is TGTGCCAGCAGTGACAGCGGGGGGGCTCGGAATGAGCAGTTCTTC.

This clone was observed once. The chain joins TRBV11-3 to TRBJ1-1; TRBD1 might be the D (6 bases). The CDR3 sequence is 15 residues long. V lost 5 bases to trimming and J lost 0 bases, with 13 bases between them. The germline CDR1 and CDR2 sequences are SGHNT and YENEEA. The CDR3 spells CASSRSGQMNTEAFF. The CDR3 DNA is TGTGCCAGCAGCAGAAGCGGACAGATGAACACTGAAGCTTTCTTT.

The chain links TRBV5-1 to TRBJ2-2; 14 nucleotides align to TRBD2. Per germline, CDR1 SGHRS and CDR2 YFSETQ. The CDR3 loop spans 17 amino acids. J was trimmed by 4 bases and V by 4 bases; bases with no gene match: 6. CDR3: CASSDPTSGGATGELFF. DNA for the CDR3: TGCGCCAGCAGCGACCCGACTAGCGGGGGGGCCACCGGGGAGCTGTTTTTT.

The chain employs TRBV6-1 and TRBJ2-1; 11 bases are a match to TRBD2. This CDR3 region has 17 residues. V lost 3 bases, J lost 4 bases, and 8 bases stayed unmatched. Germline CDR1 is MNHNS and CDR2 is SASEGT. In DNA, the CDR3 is TGTGCCAGCAGTGACGCTCGCACTAGCGGGGGATACAATGAGCAGTTCTTC. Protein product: CASSDARTSGGYNEQFF.

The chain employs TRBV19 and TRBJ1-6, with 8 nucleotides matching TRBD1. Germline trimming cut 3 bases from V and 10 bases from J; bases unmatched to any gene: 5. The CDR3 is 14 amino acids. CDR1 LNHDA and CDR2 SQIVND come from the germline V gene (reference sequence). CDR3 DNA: TGTGCCAGTAGTATCGGGACAGGACGATCACCCCTCCACTTT. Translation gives CASSIGTGRSPLHF.

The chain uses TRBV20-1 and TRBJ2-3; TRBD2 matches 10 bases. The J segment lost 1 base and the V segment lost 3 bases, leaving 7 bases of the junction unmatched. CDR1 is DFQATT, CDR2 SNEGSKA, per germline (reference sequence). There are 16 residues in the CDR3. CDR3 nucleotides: TGCAGTGCTAGTGTGATAGCGGGGGGACGCACAGATACGCAGTATTTT. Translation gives CSASVIAGGRTDTQYF.

CDR3 sequence reads: CASSFGQNYGYTF. CDR3 coding DNA: TGTGCCAGCAGTTTTGGACAGAACTATGGCTACACCTTC. V and J are TRBV27 and TRBJ1-2, with D tentatively TRBD1 (6 bases). Trimming removed 3 bases at V and 2 bases at J, with 7 bases between. The germline gives CDR1 MNHEY, CDR2 SMNVEV (reference sequence). The CDR3 runs 13 residues.

For the CDR3, the DNA is TGTGCCAGCAGCTTAAGATCCTTACCGGGGGGGGTTAACAATGAGCAGTTCTTC. Its protein product is CASSLRSLPGGVNNEQFF. The chain employs TRBV7-2 and TRBJ2-1; 8 positions match TRBD2. This CDR3 spans 18 amino acids. Germline V lookup: CDR1 SGHTA, CDR2 FQGNSA. After removal of 2 bases from V and 5 bases from J, the junction contained 14 bases not matched to a gene.

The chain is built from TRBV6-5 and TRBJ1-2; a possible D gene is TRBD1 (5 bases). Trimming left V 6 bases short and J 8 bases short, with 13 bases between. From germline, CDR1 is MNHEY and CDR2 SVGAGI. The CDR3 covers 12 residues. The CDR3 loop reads CASREQGEGYTF. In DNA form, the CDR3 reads TGTGCCAGCAGAGAGCAGGGCGAGGGCTACACCTTC.

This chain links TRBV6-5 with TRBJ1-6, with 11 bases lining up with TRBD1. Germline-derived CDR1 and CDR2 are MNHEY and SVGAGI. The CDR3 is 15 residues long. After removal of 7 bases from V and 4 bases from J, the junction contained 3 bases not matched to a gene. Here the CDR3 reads CASKGQGGYNSPLHF. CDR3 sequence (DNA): TGTGCCAGCAAGGGACAGGGGGGGTATAATTCACCCCTCCACTTT.

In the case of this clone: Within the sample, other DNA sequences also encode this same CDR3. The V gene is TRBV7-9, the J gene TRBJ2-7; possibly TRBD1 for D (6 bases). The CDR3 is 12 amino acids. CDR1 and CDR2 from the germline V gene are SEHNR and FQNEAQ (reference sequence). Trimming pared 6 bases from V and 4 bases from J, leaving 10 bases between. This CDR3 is CASSSQGYEQYF. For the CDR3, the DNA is TGTGCCAGCAGTTCACAGGGTTACGAGCAGTACTTC.

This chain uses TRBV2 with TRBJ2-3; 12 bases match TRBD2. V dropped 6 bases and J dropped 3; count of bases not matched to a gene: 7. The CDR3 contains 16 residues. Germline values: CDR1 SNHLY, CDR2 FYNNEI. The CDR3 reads CASRELAGGPTDTQYF. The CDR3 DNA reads TGTGCCAGCAGGGAACTAGCGGGGGGCCCAACAGATACGCAGTATTTT.